A single T cell receptor (beta chain) is shown here with its context. CD45RO-negative cells were positively selected for CCR7, leaving out terminally differentiated effector memory CD45RA+ cells. V shed 5 bases, J shed 6 bases, and the junction held 5 bases outside the gene matches. The CDR3 extends over 13 amino acids. CDR1 and CDR2 from the germline V gene are LNHDA and SQIVND (reference sequence). TCRdb's copy holds only in-frame clones and misses some; the assay was immunoSEQ multiplex PCR. The sample shows around 1.9 million clones, about 93% of them seen only once. This record comes from a study of shared clonotypes between healthy human individuals.

The sequenced material came from naive CD8+ T cells from PBMCs. This clonotype originated in a man between 18 and 29 years old in good health. Some clones in this sample may be carry-over from other donors' samples. The V call is TRBV19, the J call TRBJ2-3; TRBD1 aligns across 7 bases. CDR3 region: CASSPARGDTQYF. In DNA form, the CDR3 reads TGTGCCAGTAGTCCAGCCAGGGGGGATACGCAGTATTTT. Full variable domain (missing parts from reference TRBV19 and TRBJ2-3): DGGITQSPKYLFRKEGQNVTLSCEQNLNHDAMYWYRQDPGQGLRLIYYSQIVNDFQKGDIAEGYSVSREKKESFPLTVTSAQKNPTAFYLCASSPARGDTQYFGPGTRLTVL.